This is a list of T cell receptor beta chains from one sample in a study of T cell responses to AZD1222 COVID-19 vaccine. TCRdb's table, derived via immunoSEQ multiplex PCR, lists solely in-frame clones and lacks some. The sample includes about 180,000 clones, 70% to 90% seen only once; the top ten take 11%. The sample consisted of peripheral blood, taken 28 days after the second AZD1222 dose. The receptors come from an adult who received the AZD1222 COVID-19 vaccine. The CDR3 runs from the conserved cysteine through the conserved F or W.

V gene	J gene	CDR3 protein
TRBV18	TRBJ1-3	CASSPTYSTSGNTIYF
TRBV6-5	TRBJ2-7	CASRFQGEVEQYF
TRBV5-8	TRBJ1-4	CASSLGTGDEKLFF
TRBV5-1	TRBJ1-1	CASSRGTGGAWSDSEAFF
TRBV6-5	TRBJ1-1	CASSIRQGGMEAFF
TRBV7-2	TRBJ2-3	CASSLTDRGIRQYF
TRBV6-2/TRBV6-3	TRBJ1-6	CASSPVGSYNSPLHF
TRBV15	TRBJ2-5	CATSRDRTGRGLGAQYF
TRBV6-5	TRBJ2-5	CASSPDWETQYF
TRBV5-1	TRBJ2-7	CASSLVRSYEQYF
TRBV5-1	TRBJ1-2	CASSSRDNYGYTF
TRBV11-2	TRBJ1-1	CASSPGTGGTEAFF
TRBV5-5	TRBJ2-5	CASSFTVDQYF
TRBV9	TRBJ1-1	CASSGGMNTEAFF
TRBV4-1	TRBJ1-3	CASSSRDRGNTIYF
TRBV7-3	TRBJ2-5	CASSSTSTGGPETIQETQYF
TRBV2	TRBJ1-1	CASNRDGGTNTEAFF
TRBV2	TRBJ2-5	CASSDPKRTSGLLSETQYF
TRBV5-6	TRBJ2-5	CASSFWAPFGEETQYF
TRBV2	TRBJ2-7	CASSGTGGYYEQYF
TRBV7-8	TRBJ1-1	CASSLSRAGRENTEAFF
TRBV6-6	TRBJ2-1	CASSRGTSGGSYNEQFF
TRBV3-1/TRBV3-2	TRBJ1-1	CASSQVPGSDTEAFF
TRBV19	TRBJ1-3	CASSIGPQGIGGNTIYF
TRBV5-8	TRBJ2-1	CASNHRVVNEQFF
TRBV7-3	TRBJ2-1	CASSSGPHNEQFF
TRBV29-1	TRBJ2-5	CSVRTGLQETQYF
TRBV5-1	TRBJ1-2	CASSSGQGQAFYGYTF
TRBV9	TRBJ1-1	CASSVGGDTEAFF
TRBV18	TRBJ1-1	CASSPRTSPGLNTEAFF
TRBV28	TRBJ2-7	CASSSGQGVYEQYF
TRBV6-5	TRBJ1-6	CASSYDRTNSPLHF
TRBV15	TRBJ1-2	CATSRDRTGGGGYTF
TRBV9	TRBJ2-1	CASSAGTAGNEQFF
TRBV10-3	TRBJ2-7	CAISGGQGRNEQYF
TRBV30	TRBJ2-7	CAWRGPGEQYF
TRBV11-2	TRBJ2-1	CASSLGHDLGQFF